Reported below is one T cell receptor (beta chain). Antigen: not known. Documented time point: sample taken at primary tumor resection. This entry is derived from a study of spatial heterogeneity in lung cancer. Findings and caveats of the study: In tumors, expanded intratumoral alpha and beta TCR counts tracked mutation counts. It was estimated that coverage of tumor T cells reached around 7.7% for alpha chains and over 12% for beta chains.

The CDR3 has 14 amino acids. V was pared by 0 bases and J by 7 bases, with 7 bases between. Germline assignment: CDR1 SEHNR and CDR2 FQNEAQ (reference sequence). TCRdb re-called the 5' RACE reads through MiXCR, storing one row per CDR3 protein. Here the sample spans 8,000 to 10,000 distinct CDR3 sequences, 14% being singletons. The receptor was isolated from a male donor with early-stage non-small cell lung cancer. This chain links TRBV7-9 with TRBJ1-6; unclear D gene. The source material was lung tumor tissue, sampled at surgery. The CDR3: CASSLAGINSPLHF. DNA of the CDR3: TGTGCCAGCAGCTTAGCAGGTATCAATTCACCCCTCCACTTT.